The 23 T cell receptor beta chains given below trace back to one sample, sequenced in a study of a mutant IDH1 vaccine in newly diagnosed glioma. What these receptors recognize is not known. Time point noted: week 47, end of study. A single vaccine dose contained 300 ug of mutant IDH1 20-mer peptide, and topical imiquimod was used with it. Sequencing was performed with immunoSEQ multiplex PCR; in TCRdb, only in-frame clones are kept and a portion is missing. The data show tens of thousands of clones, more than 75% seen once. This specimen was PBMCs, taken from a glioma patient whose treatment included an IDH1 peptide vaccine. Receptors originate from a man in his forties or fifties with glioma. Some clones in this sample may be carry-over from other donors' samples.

CDR3 sequence: CASSFSSNYGYTF. As DNA, the CDR3 is TGTGCCAGCAGCTTCAGCAGCAACTATGGCTACACCTTC. The rearrangement links TRBV7-9 to TRBJ1-2; no definite D call. Germline-derived CDR1 and CDR2 are SEHNR and FQNEAQ (reference sequence). The CDR3 consists of 13 residues. The V and J ends lost 3 bases and 2 bases respectively, with 7 bases between them. The variable domain in full, completed from reference TRBV7-9 and TRBJ1-2, reads DTGVSQNPRHKITKRGQNVTFRCDPISEHNRLYWYRQTLGQGPEFLTYFQNEAQLEKSRLLSDRFSAERPKGSFSTLEIQRTEQGDSAMYLCASSFSSNYGYTFGSGTRLTVV.

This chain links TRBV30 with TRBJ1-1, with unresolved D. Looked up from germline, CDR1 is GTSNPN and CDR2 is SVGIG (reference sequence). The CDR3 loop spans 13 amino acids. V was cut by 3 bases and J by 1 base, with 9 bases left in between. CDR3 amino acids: CAWRNVGNTEAFF. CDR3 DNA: TGTGCCTGGAGGAACGTTGGGAACACTGAAGCTTTCTTT.

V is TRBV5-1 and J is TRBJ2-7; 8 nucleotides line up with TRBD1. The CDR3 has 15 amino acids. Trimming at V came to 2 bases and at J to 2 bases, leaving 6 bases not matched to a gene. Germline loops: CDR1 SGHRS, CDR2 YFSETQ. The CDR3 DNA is TGCGCCAGCAGCTTCGGGACAGGTCTAACCTACGAGCAGTACTTC. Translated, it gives CASSFGTGLTYEQYF.

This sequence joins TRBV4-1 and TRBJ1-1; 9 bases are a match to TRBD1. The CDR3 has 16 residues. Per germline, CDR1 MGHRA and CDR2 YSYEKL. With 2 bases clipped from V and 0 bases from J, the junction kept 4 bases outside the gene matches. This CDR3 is CASSQKGQGLNTEAFF. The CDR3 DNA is TGCGCCAGCAGCCAAAAGGGACAGGGATTGAACACTGAAGCTTTCTTT.

This chain's CDR3 is CASSVGAHSQSSGNTIYF. The DNA for the CDR3 is TGTGCCAGCAGCGTAGGAGCCCACAGCCAGAGCTCTGGAAACACCATATATTTT. The gene calls are TRBV9 and TRBJ1-3; no reliable D call. Germline values: CDR1 SGDLS, CDR2 YYNGEE. The CDR3 covers 18 residues. The V gene lost 0 bases and the J gene lost 0 bases, with 16 bases spanning the gap.

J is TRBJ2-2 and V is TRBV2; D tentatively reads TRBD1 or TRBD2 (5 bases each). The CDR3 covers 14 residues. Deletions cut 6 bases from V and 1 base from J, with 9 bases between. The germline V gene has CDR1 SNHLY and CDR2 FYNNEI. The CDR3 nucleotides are TGTGCCAGCAGGGGGGACGGGAACACCGGGGAGCTGTTTTTT. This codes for CASRGDGNTGELFF.

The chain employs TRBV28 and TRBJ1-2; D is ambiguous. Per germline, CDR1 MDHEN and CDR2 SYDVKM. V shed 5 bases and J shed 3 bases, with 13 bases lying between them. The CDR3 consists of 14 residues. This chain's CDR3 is CASSTPAGDYGYTF. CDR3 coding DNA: TGTGCCAGCAGTACCCCGGCGGGTGACTATGGCTACACCTTC.

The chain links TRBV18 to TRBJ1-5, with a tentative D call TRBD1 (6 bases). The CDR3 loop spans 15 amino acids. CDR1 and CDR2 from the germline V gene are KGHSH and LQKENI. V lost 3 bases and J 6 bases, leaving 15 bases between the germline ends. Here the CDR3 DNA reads TGTGCCAGCTCACCTAGAGGGGGGGTAGGTCAGCCCCAGCATTTT. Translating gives CASSPRGGVGQPQHF.

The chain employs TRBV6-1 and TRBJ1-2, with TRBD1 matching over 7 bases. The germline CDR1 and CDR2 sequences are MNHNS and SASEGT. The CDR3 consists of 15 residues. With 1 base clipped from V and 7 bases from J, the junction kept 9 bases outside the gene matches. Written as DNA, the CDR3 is TGTGCCAGCAGTGAAGACAGGGGACAGTTGGCTGGCTACACCTTC. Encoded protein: CASSEDRGQLAGYTF.

The CDR3 is CASTLGEGYTF. CDR3 coding DNA: TGTGCCAGCACTCTTGGGGAAGGCTACACCTTC. J is TRBJ1-2 and V is TRBV28, with D unclear. The CDR3 spans 11 residues. Trimming removed 7 bases from V and 8 bases from J, with 11 bases in between. The germline CDR1 and CDR2 sequences are MDHEN and SYDVKM.

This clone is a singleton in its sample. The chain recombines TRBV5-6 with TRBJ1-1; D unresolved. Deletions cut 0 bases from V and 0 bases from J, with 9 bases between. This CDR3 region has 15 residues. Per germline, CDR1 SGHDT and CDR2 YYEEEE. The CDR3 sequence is CASSLVIGLNTEAFF. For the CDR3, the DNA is TGTGCCAGCAGCTTGGTTATAGGCTTGAACACTGAAGCTTTCTTT.

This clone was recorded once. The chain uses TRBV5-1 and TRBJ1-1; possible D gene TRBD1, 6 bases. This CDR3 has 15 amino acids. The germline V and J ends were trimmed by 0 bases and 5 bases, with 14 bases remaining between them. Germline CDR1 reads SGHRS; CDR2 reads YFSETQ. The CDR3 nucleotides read TGCGCCAGCAGCTTGGCGCCGGGGGCGATGACTGAAGCTTTCTTT. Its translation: CASSLAPGAMTEAFF.

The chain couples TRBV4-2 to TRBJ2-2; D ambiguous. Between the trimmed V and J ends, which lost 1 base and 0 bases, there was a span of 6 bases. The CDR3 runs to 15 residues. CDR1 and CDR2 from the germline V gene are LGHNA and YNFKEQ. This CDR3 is CASSQGLTNTGELFF. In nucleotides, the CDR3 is TGTGCCAGCAGCCAAGGGTTGACGAACACCGGGGAGCTGTTTTTT.

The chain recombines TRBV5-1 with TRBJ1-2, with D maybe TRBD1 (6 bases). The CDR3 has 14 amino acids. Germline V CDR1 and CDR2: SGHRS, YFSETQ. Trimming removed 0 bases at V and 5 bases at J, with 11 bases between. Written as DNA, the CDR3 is TGCGCCAGCAGCTTGGACCCAGGGGATTATGGCTACACCTTC. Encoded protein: CASSLDPGDYGYTF. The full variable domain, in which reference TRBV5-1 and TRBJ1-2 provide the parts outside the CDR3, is KAGVTQTPRYLIKTRGQQVTLSCSPISGHRSVSWYQQTPGQGLQFLFEYFSETQRNKGNFPGRFSGRQFSNSRSEMNVSTLELGDSALYLCASSLDPGDYGYTFGSGTRLTVV.

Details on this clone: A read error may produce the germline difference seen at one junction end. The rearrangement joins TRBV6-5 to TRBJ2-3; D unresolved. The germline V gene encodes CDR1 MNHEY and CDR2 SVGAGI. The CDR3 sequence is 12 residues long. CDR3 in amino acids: CASIPPGSWAPF. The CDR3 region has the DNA TGTGCCAGCATCCCTCCCGGCTCCTGGGCTCCCTTT.

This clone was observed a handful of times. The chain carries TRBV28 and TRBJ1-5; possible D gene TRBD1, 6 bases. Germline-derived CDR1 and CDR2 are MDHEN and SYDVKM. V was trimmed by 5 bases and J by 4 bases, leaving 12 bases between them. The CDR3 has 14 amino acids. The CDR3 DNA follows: TGTGCCAGCAGTGCCACAGGGAGGAATCAGCCCCAGCATTTT. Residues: CASSATGRNQPQHF.

CDR3 residues: CASSSSHVTGELFF. For the CDR3, the DNA is TGTGCCAGCAGTTCATCACACGTAACCGGGGAGCTGTTTTTT. The chain joins TRBV28 to TRBJ2-2, with D hard to call. The V gene lost 4 bases and the J gene lost 5 bases, with 11 bases spanning the gap. CDR1 and CDR2 from the germline V gene are MDHEN and SYDVKM. The CDR3 is 14 residues long. The full variable domain, completed using reference TRBV28 and TRBJ2-2, is DVKVTQSSRYLVKRTGEKVFLECVQDMDHENMFWYRQDPGLGLRLIYFSYDVKMKEKGDIPEGYSVSREKKERFSLILESASTNQTSMYLCASSSSHVTGELFFGEGSRLTVL.

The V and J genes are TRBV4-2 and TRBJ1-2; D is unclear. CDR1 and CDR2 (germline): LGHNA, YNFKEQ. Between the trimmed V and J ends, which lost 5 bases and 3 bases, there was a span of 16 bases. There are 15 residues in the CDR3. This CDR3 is CASSYNTDLHYGYTF. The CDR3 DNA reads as TGTGCCAGCAGCTACAACACGGATCTACACTATGGCTACACCTTC.

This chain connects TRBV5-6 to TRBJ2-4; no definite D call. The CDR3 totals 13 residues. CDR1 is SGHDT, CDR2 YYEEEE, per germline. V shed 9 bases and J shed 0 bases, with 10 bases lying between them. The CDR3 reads CATKRIAKNIQYF. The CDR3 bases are TGTGCCACCAAGAGGATAGCCAAAAACATTCAGTACTTC.

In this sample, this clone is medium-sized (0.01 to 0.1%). The CDR3 DNA reads TGTGCCAGCAGTTTATCGGCCCTGTTAATTACTGGCTACACCTTC. Translated: CASSLSALLITGYTF. The V and J genes are TRBV27 and TRBJ1-2; no definite D call. Trimming shortened V by 0 bases and J by 7 bases, and 15 bases separated the two germline ends. There are 15 residues in the CDR3. CDR1 and CDR2 from the germline V gene are MNHEY and SMNVEV (reference sequence).

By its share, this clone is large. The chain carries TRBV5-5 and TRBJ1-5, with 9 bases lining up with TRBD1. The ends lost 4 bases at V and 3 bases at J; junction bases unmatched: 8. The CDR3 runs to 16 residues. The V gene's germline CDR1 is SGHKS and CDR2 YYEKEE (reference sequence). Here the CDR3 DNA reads TGTGCCAGCAGCCTAGGACAGGGGTACCCCAATCAGCCCCAGCATTTT. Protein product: CASSLGQGYPNQPQHF.

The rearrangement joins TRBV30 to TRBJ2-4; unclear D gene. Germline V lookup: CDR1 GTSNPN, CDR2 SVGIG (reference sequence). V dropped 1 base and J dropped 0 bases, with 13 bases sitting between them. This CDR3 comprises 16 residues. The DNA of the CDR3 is TGTGCCTGGAGTGGCCCTACCCTCCTAGCCAAAAACATTCAGTACTTC. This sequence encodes CAWSGPTLLAKNIQYF.

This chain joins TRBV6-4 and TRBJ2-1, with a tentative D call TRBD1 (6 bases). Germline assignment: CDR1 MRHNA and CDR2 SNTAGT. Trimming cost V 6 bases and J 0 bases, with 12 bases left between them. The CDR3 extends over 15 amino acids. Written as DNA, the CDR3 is TGTGCCAGCAGGAGGGGGACAAGCTCCTACAATGAGCAGTTCTTC. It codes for CASRRGTSSYNEQFF.